Following are 31 T cell receptor beta chains from one sample sequenced in a study of blood T cell repertoires in COVID-19. Sequencing used immunoSEQ multiplex PCR; TCRdb keeps in-frame clones, though not all of them. Found here are about 210,000 clones, more than 70% of them singletons; the top ten hold roughly 2.8%. The sequenced sample consisted of peripheral blood. These receptors were obtained from a man aged 50 or older with active or convalescent COVID-19.

The chain links TRBV5-5 to TRBJ1-2; the D gene is possibly TRBD1 (6 bases). Per the germline V gene, CDR1 is SGHKS and CDR2 is YYEKEE (reference sequence). There are 13 residues in the CDR3. Trimming cost V 0 bases and J 5 bases, with 8 bases left between them. In DNA form, the CDR3 reads TGTGCCAGCAGCTTGGGACAGGATTATGGCTACACCTTC. It codes for CASSLGQDYGYTF.

This rearrangement joins TRBV9 to TRBJ1-2, with D maybe TRBD1 (5 bases). Trimming pared 0 bases from V and 8 bases from J, leaving 11 bases between. The CDR3 is 13 residues long. The germline V gene encodes CDR1 SGDLS and CDR2 YYNGEE. CDR3 sequence: CASSVAPGEGYTF. The CDR3 DNA reads TGTGCCAGCAGCGTAGCTCCGGGGGAGGGCTACACCTTC.

This clone was counted a single time. This chain connects TRBV10-3 to TRBJ1-4; the D gene is possibly TRBD1 (5 bases). Trimming cost V 2 bases and J 8 bases, with 12 bases left between them. Germline-derived CDR1 and CDR2 are ENHRY and SYGVKD. The CDR3 runs 14 residues. The CDR3: CAISERGPGEKLFF. The DNA for the CDR3 is TGTGCCATCAGTGAGAGGGGCCCTGGGGAAAAACTGTTTTTT.

The chain carries TRBV28 and TRBJ2-7; 12 bases fit TRBD2. CDR3 length equals 16 residues. Germline CDR1 MDHEN, CDR2 SYDVKM. Trimming removed 5 bases from V and 4 bases from J; junction bases left unmatched: 9. The CDR3 spells CASSPPSGRVMYEQYF. The CDR3 DNA reads as TGTGCCAGCAGTCCCCCTAGCGGGAGGGTCATGTACGAGCAGTACTTC.

As DNA, the CDR3 is TGTGCCAGCAGCGTCTCCGGGACTCTAAATGAAAAACTGTTTTTT. It codes for CASSVSGTLNEKLFF. This rearrangement joins TRBV11-2 to TRBJ1-4; tentatively, D is TRBD1 (5 bases). The germline gives CDR1 SGHAT, CDR2 FQNNGV. This CDR3 has 15 residues. V was shortened by 5 bases and J by 5 bases, with 15 bases between the two germline ends.

Only one count was recorded for this clone. V usage is TRBV30 and J usage is TRBJ1-1; perhaps TRBD1 as D (5 bases). Deletions cut 2 bases from V and 9 bases from J, with 10 bases between. The CDR3 loop spans 11 amino acids. Germline V gene sequence: CDR1 GTSNPN, CDR2 SVGIG (reference sequence). The CDR3 region is CAWSMGLQAFF. The CDR3 DNA reads as TGTGCCTGGAGTATGGGGCTCCAAGCTTTCTTT.

The V and J genes are TRBV5-1 and TRBJ1-4; no reliable D call. Germline V gives CDR1 SGHRS, CDR2 YFSETQ. Between the trimmed V and J ends, which lost 0 bases and 2 bases, there was a span of 8 bases. CDR3 size: 15 residues. CDR3 protein: CASSLDGRTNEKLFF. CDR3 nucleotide sequence: TGCGCCAGCAGCTTGGACGGGAGGACTAATGAAAAACTGTTTTTT. Looking up the rest from reference TRBV5-1 and TRBJ1-4 gives the full variable domain: KAGVTQTPRYLIKTRGQQVTLSCSPISGHRSVSWYQQTPGQGLQFLFEYFSETQRNKGNFPGRFSGRQFSNSRSEMNVSTLELGDSALYLCASSLDGRTNEKLFFGSGTQLSVL.

The chain uses TRBV18 and TRBJ1-1; no firm D call. CDR3 length equals 16 residues. V lost 6 bases and J 3 bases, leaving 20 bases between the germline ends. Germline V CDR1 and CDR2: KGHSH, LQKENI. As DNA, the CDR3 is TGTGCCAGCTCCTTGTTACACGGCGGCGAGGACACTGAAGCTTTCTTT. It codes for CASSLLHGGEDTEAFF.

This clone was detected a few times. Written as DNA, the CDR3 is TGTGCCAGCAGCTCCGAACCAGGGGAACTACGCTACGAGCAGTACTTC. It translates to CASSSEPGELRYEQYF. The genes are TRBV7-9 and TRBJ2-7; possibly TRBD1 for D (6 bases). The germline gives CDR1 SEHNR, CDR2 FQNEAQ (reference sequence). The CDR3 runs to 16 residues. The V and J ends lost 4 bases and 3 bases respectively, with 19 bases between them.

The chain is built from TRBV4-1 and TRBJ2-1; TRBD2 agrees at 8 bases. CDR1 and CDR2 from the germline V gene are MGHRA and YSYEKL. V lost 3 bases to trimming and J lost 7 bases; unmatched junction nucleotides: 20. The CDR3 is 19 residues long. CDR3 nucleotide sequence: TGCGCCAGCAGCCACCTTCGATCCCAGCTAAGCGGGGGTGCGAATGAGCAGTTCTTC. Translating gives CASSHLRSQLSGGANEQFF.

The chain couples TRBV27 to TRBJ2-6; D ambiguous. The germline V and J ends were trimmed by 10 bases and 11 bases, with 9 bases remaining between them. The germline CDR1 and CDR2 sequences are MNHEY and SMNVEV (reference sequence). This CDR3 comprises 10 residues. The CDR3 nucleotides are TGTGCCATCTCTCCCGACGTCCTGACTTTC. Protein sequence: CAISPDVLTF.

J is TRBJ2-7 and V is TRBV30; D might be TRBD2 (7 bases). Trimming pared 2 bases from V and 4 bases from J, leaving 21 bases between. This CDR3 comprises 16 residues. Per the germline V gene, CDR1 is GTSNPN and CDR2 is SVGIG (reference sequence). Here the CDR3 reads CAWSLLRGGRPYEQYF. DNA of the CDR3: TGTGCCTGGAGTCTTCTAAGGGGGGGGCGGCCATACGAGCAGTACTTC.

This clone was observed a single time. The chain carries TRBV5-1 and TRBJ1-1, with 7 bases identical to TRBD1. The CDR3 is 14 amino acids. V shed 4 bases and J 0 bases; nucleotides not matched to a gene: 3. The germline V gene has CDR1 SGHRS and CDR2 YFSETQ. The chain's CDR3 is CASSVTGVNTEAFF. In DNA, the CDR3 is TGCGCCAGCAGCGTCACAGGGGTGAACACTGAAGCTTTCTTT.

This clone was observed a handful of times. The same CDR3 arises from other DNA sequences in this sample as well. The chain links TRBV5-1 to TRBJ2-1, with 9 positions matching TRBD2. With 4 bases clipped from V and 2 bases from J, the junction kept 13 bases outside the gene matches. The CDR3 contains 18 residues. Germline lookup yields CDR1 SGHRS and CDR2 YFSETQ. The CDR3 sequence is CASSPGDGRGGPYNEQFF. The CDR3 DNA follows: TGCGCCAGCAGCCCGGGTGATGGGCGGGGGGGGCCCTACAATGAGCAGTTCTTC.

This clone was seen once. Here the CDR3 DNA reads TGTGCCAGCTCAGGACGACAGGGTCATAGCACAGATACGCAGTATTTT. It codes for CASSGRQGHSTDTQYF. The chain links TRBV18 to TRBJ2-3, with 7 bases fitting TRBD1. The length of the CDR3 is 16 residues. In germline, CDR1 is KGHSH, CDR2 LQKENI. V gave up 5 bases and J gave up 0 bases; unmatched junction bases: 8. Complete variable domain (other parts from reference TRBV18 and TRBJ2-3): NAGVMQNPRHLVRRRGQEARLRCSPMKGHSHVYWYRQLPEEGLKFMVYLQKENIIDESGMPKERFSAEFPKEGPSILRIQQVVRGDSAAYFCASSGRQGHSTDTQYFGPGTRLTVL.

The rearrangement links TRBV13 to TRBJ1-3; 8 positions match TRBD1. This CDR3 has 16 residues. With V trimmed by 5 bases and J by 0 bases, 6 bases remained unmatched. The germline V gene encodes CDR1 PRHDT and CDR2 FYEKMQ (reference sequence). The CDR3 nucleotides are TGTGCCAGCAGCCCCGGACAGGGATACTCTGGAAACACCATATATTTT. As protein: CASSPGQGYSGNTIYF.

This chain links TRBV10-2 with TRBJ2-6, with 10 bases lining up with TRBD1. The CDR3 contains 16 residues. From germline, CDR1 is WSHSY and CDR2 SAAADI. The junction had 7 bases not matched to a gene; V was cut back by 10 bases and J by 1 base. DNA for the CDR3: TGCGCCACCCGGGACAGGGGTTTTTCTGGGGCCAACGTCCTGACTTTC. This translates into CATRDRGFSGANVLTF.

The CDR3 loop is CASSPAGWNYEQYF. The CDR3 region has the DNA TGTGCCAGCAGCCCAGCGGGGTGGAACTACGAGCAGTACTTC. This chain joins TRBV9 and TRBJ2-7; TRBD2 agrees at 7 bases. V lost 4 bases, J lost 3 bases, and 7 bases stayed unmatched. In germline, CDR1 is SGDLS, CDR2 YYNGEE. The CDR3 sequence is 14 residues long.

This clone was recorded once. The gene calls are TRBV7-2 and TRBJ2-1; 12 bases fit TRBD1. The CDR3 is 14 residues long. The germline CDR1 and CDR2 sequences are SGHTA and FQGNSA. Losses at the gene ends were 5 bases for V and 6 bases for J; bases not matched to a gene: 2. CDR3 sequence: CASSRDRGRNEQFF. CDR3 nucleotide sequence: TGTGCCAGCAGCCGGGACAGGGGGCGCAATGAGCAGTTCTTC.

This chain connects TRBV7-9 to TRBJ1-1, with D possibly being TRBD1 (5 bases). V lost 1 base, J lost 1 base, and 13 bases lay in between. The CDR3 is made up of 16 amino acids. The germline gives CDR1 SEHNR, CDR2 FQNEAQ (reference sequence). This CDR3 is CASSLEFGGENTEAFF. Here the CDR3 DNA reads TGTGCCAGCAGCTTAGAATTCGGGGGTGAGAACACTGAAGCTTTCTTT.

The chain combines TRBV9 with TRBJ2-3; 10 nucleotides match TRBD2. The CDR3 is 16 amino acids. CDR1 SGDLS and CDR2 YYNGEE come from the germline V gene. Germline trimming cut 4 bases from V and 3 bases from J; bases unmatched to any gene: 8. CDR3 coding DNA: TGTGCCAGCAGCCCTTCTAGCGGGAGATGGACAGATACGCAGTATTTT. Translated, it gives CASSPSSGRWTDTQYF.

The chain combines TRBV5-5 with TRBJ1-5; D unclear. Germline V gives CDR1 SGHKS, CDR2 YYEKEE (reference sequence). V shed 0 bases and J shed 2 bases, with 12 bases lying between them. The CDR3 is 16 residues long. CDR3: CASSLASFGGNQPQHF. CDR3 DNA: TGTGCCAGCAGCTTGGCCTCCTTCGGGGGCAATCAGCCCCAGCATTTT.

The chain recombines TRBV5-1 with TRBJ2-7; D gene unclear. CDR1 is SGHRS, CDR2 YFSETQ, per germline. The CDR3 loop spans 13 amino acids. Trimming left V 0 bases short and J 0 bases short, with 4 bases between. The CDR3 is CASSLAGSYEQYF. The CDR3 region has the DNA TGCGCCAGCAGCTTGGCGGGCTCCTACGAGCAGTACTTC. Filled out from reference TRBV5-1 and TRBJ2-7, the complete variable domain reads KAGVTQTPRYLIKTRGQQVTLSCSPISGHRSVSWYQQTPGQGLQFLFEYFSETQRNKGNFPGRFSGRQFSNSRSEMNVSTLELGDSALYLCASSLAGSYEQYFGPGTRLTVT.

The chain couples TRBV29-1 to TRBJ2-7; 9 bases fit TRBD1. Trimming removed 7 bases from V and 7 bases from J; junction bases left unmatched: 11. Germline CDR1 and CDR2: SQVTM and ANQGSEA. The CDR3 spans 13 residues. The CDR3 loop reads CSATGQGTSEQYF. In nucleotides, the CDR3 is TGCAGCGCTACGGGACAGGGAACGAGTGAGCAGTACTTC.

The rearrangement links TRBV7-2 to TRBJ2-6; 9 bases line up with TRBD1. Losses at the gene ends were 5 bases for V and 0 bases for J; bases not matched to a gene: 8. Per germline, CDR1 SGHTA and CDR2 FQGNSA. This CDR3 has 18 residues. CDR3 nucleotides: TGTGCCAGCAGCCCGGGACAGGGATCCAGCTCTGGGGCCAACGTCCTGACTTTC. Protein sequence: CASSPGQGSSSGANVLTF.

The chain recombines TRBV13 with TRBJ2-2; weak D call: TRBD1 (6 bases). CDR3 length equals 13 residues. Trimming cost V 1 base and J 7 bases, with 7 bases left between them. Germline V gene sequence: CDR1 PRHDT, CDR2 FYEKMQ (reference sequence). CDR3 loop: CASSLEGDGELFF. The CDR3 DNA sequence: TGTGCCAGCAGCTTAGAGGGGGACGGGGAGCTGTTTTTT.

This chain joins TRBV9 and TRBJ1-4, with 10 bases identical to TRBD1. CDR3 length equals 18 residues. Germline loops: CDR1 SGDLS, CDR2 YYNGEE. V lost 4 bases to trimming and J lost 2 bases; unmatched junction nucleotides: 11. Here the CDR3 reads CASSRRQGAAATNEKLFF. In DNA, the CDR3 is TGTGCCAGCAGCCGGAGACAGGGGGCCGCCGCGACTAATGAAAAACTGTTTTTT.

This clone was detected a few times. This chain connects TRBV27 to TRBJ1-3; D may be TRBD1 (6 bases). V was shortened by 6 bases and J by 4 bases, with 16 bases between the two germline ends. Germline V gene lookup returns CDR1 MNHEY and CDR2 SMNVEV (reference sequence). The CDR3 runs 15 residues. CDR3 sequence (DNA): TGTGCCAGCAGGGTTTCCTTACAGGGCGGAAACACCATATATTTT. Its translation: CASRVSLQGGNTIYF.

This chain uses TRBV6-2 or TRBV6-3 with TRBJ2-7; 7 positions match TRBD2. Trimming took 2 bases from V and 4 from J; bases not matched to a gene: 5. This CDR3 spans 14 amino acids. Per the germline V gene, CDR1 is MNHEY and CDR2 is SVGEGT. The CDR3 spells CASSYGSSGYEQYF. CDR3 DNA: TGTGCCAGCAGTTACGGTTCTAGCGGTTACGAGCAGTACTTC.

This chain links TRBV28 with TRBJ2-1; 11 nucleotides line up with TRBD2. CDR3 length equals 16 residues. Per the germline V gene, CDR1 is MDHEN and CDR2 is SYDVKM. V dropped 5 bases and J dropped 7; count of bases not matched to a gene: 10. The CDR3 protein is CASSGLAGGPWNEQFF. In DNA, the CDR3 is TGTGCCAGCAGTGGATTAGCGGGAGGGCCATGGAATGAGCAGTTCTTC. The whole variable domain, filled in from reference TRBV28 and TRBJ2-1, reads DVKVTQSSRYLVKRTGEKVFLECVQDMDHENMFWYRQDPGLGLRLIYFSYDVKMKEKGDIPEGYSVSREKKERFSLILESASTNQTSMYLCASSGLAGGPWNEQFFGPGTRLTVL.

This chain uses TRBV5-1 with TRBJ1-1; D not resolved. The CDR3 totals 14 residues. Germline CDR1 reads SGHRS; CDR2 reads YFSETQ. With 4 bases removed from V and 1 base from J, the gap between germline ends came to 11 bases. CDR3 DNA sequence: TGCGCCAGCAGCCCCGGGAGCAAGAACACTGAAGCTTTCTTT. Encoded protein: CASSPGSKNTEAFF.